This is a list of T cell receptor beta chains from one sample in a study of blood T cell repertoires in COVID-19. TCRdb's copy holds only in-frame clones and misses some; the assay was immunoSEQ multiplex PCR. The table includes 60,000 to 85,000 clones, approximately 79% detected once. Sequenced material: peripheral blood. The receptor set was obtained from a human donor with acute or convalescent COVID-19. The donor label of this sample is uncertain. The CDR3 runs from the conserved cysteine through the conserved F or W. A D gene is named only where the DNA matches it firmly. The listing skips clone size in some rows; elsewhere it reads once, few, many or a size class.

>TRBJ1-6|TRBV7-9|NA|NA
CASSYRVENSPLHF
TGTGCCAGCAGCTACAGGGTCGAGAATTCACCCCTCCACTTT
>TRBJ2-5|TRBV5-1|TRBD2|NA
CATRSGSGETQYF
TGCGCCACCCGTAGCGGGAGCGGTGAGACCCAGTACTTC
>TRBJ1-6|TRBV19|NA|few
CASGGQTNSPLHF
TGTGCCAGTGGAGGACAGACGAATTCACCCCTCCACTTT
>TRBJ2-3|TRBV3-1/TRBV3-2|TRBD1|NA
CASSLGQGDDTQYF
TGTGCCAGCAGCCTGGGACAGGGTGACGATACGCAGTATTTT
>TRBJ2-7|TRBV28|TRBD1|NA
CASNLDRVINEQYF
TGTGCCAGCAATCTGGACAGGGTGATCAACGAGCAGTACTTC
>TRBJ2-2|TRBV3-1/TRBV3-2|TRBD2|NA
CASSQEWRGGVAGELFF
TGTGCCAGCAGCCAAGAATGGCGGGGGGGCGTTGCCGGGGAGCTGTTTTTT
>TRBJ2-3|TRBV6-5|NA|NA
CASTRDFITDTQYF
TGTGCCAGCACCCGGGACTTCATCACAGATACGCAGTATTTT
>TRBJ2-7|TRBV6-5|TRBD1|once
CASSLQGAYEQYF
TGTGCCAGCAGTTTACAGGGGGCCTACGAGCAGTACTTC
>TRBJ1-1|TRBV13|NA|NA
CASPAGAGVNTEAFF
TGTGCCAGCCCTGCCGGGGCGGGGGTGAACACTGAAGCTTTCTTT
>TRBJ2-5|TRBV28|NA|NA
CASVAGGETQYF
TGTGCCAGCGTCGCGGGCGGGGAGACCCAGTACTTC
>TRBJ1-5|TRBV6-5|TRBD1|NA
CASKTGGLSNQPQHF
TGTGCCAGCAAGACAGGGGGCCTTAGCAATCAGCCCCAGCATTTT
>TRBJ1-1|TRBV19|NA|few
CASSTRLSTEAFF
TGTGCCAGTAGTACACGGTTAAGCACTGAAGCTTTCTTT
>TRBJ2-7|TRBV5-1|TRBD2|NA
CASSLGTSGYYEQYF
TGCGCCAGCAGCTTGGGGACTAGCGGGTACTACGAGCAGTACTTC
>TRBJ1-6|TRBV6-1|NA|NA
CASSEARGSPLHF
TGTGCCAGCAGTGAAGCGCGCGGATCACCCCTCCACTTT
>TRBJ1-1|TRBV28|NA|few
CASSLPLNTEAFF
TGTGCCAGCAGTTTACCGTTGAACACTGAAGCTTTCTTT
>TRBJ1-1|TRBV6-6|NA|few
CASSYAGANTEAFF
TGTGCCAGCAGTTACGCAGGGGCTAACACTGAAGCTTTCTTT
>TRBJ2-2|TRBV28|TRBD1|NA
CASSLMPGQGTGELFF
TGTGCCAGCAGTCTTATGCCGGGACAGGGCACCGGGGAGCTGTTTTTT
>TRBJ1-3|TRBV7-9|TRBD1|NA
CASSSYLRDREPIYF
TGTGCCAGCAGCTCTTACCTCCGGGACAGGGAACCCATATATTTT
>TRBJ2-7|TRBV28|NA|NA
CASSLAPSSYEQYF
TGTGCCAGCAGTTTAGCGCCTAGCTCCTACGAGCAGTACTTC
>TRBJ2-3|TRBV14|TRBD2|NA
CASRLAGGPDTQYF
TGTGCCAGCCGCCTGGCGGGAGGGCCGGATACGCAGTATTTT
>TRBJ1-5|TRBV24-1|NA|NA
CATSVGGRGNQPQHF
TGTGCCACGAGCGTAGGGGGAAGGGGCAATCAGCCCCAGCATTTT
>TRBJ1-1|TRBV4-2|TRBD1|NA
CASSQEEVRTGVPTEAFF
TGTGCCAGCAGCCAAGAGGAGGTACGGACAGGGGTTCCCACTGAAGCTTTCTTT
>TRBJ2-7|TRBV6-5|NA|NA
CASSYMGSYEQYF
TGTGCCAGCAGTTATATGGGGAGCTACGAGCAGTACTTC
>TRBJ1-2|TRBV10-2|NA|few
CASAESFYAYGYTF
TGCGCCAGCGCGGAGAGTTTCTATGCCTATGGCTACACCTTC
>TRBJ1-6|TRBV27|TRBD1|many
CASSRGTGLNNSPLHF
TGTGCCAGCAGCCGAGGGACAGGGCTGAATAATTCACCCCTCCACTTT
>TRBJ2-1|TRBV28|NA|NA
CASSSSGIQFF
TGTGCCAGCAGTTCTAGTGGTATCCAGTTCTTC
>TRBJ2-3|TRBV11-2|NA|NA
CASSFPLDTQYF
TGTGCCAGCAGCTTCCCCTTGGATACGCAGTATTTT
>TRBJ2-3|TRBV19|TRBD2|NA
CASMPSGSTDTQYF
TGTGCCAGTATGCCTAGCGGGAGCACAGATACGCAGTATTTT
>TRBJ2-1|TRBV11-2|TRBD1|NA
CASSNPTGTGFNEQFF
TGTGCCAGCAGCAATCCAACCGGGACAGGGTTCAATGAGCAGTTCTTC
>TRBJ1-5|TRBV6-5|TRBD1|NA
CASSYSQGAGQPQHF
TGTGCCAGCAGTTATTCACAGGGGGCGGGTCAGCCCCAGCATTTT
>TRBJ1-5|TRBV19|TRBD1|NA
CASSTPPRTGQHF
TGTGCCAGTAGTACTCCTCCCCGGACAGGGCAGCATTTT
>TRBJ2-5|TRBV5-1|TRBD1|NA
CASSLDRQGETQYF
TGCGCCAGCAGCTTGGACCGACAGGGCGAGACCCAGTACTTC
>TRBJ2-2|TRBV2|NA|NA
CASRSIGELFF
TGTGCCAGCAGGAGCATTGGGGAGCTGTTTTTT
>TRBJ1-1|TRBV3-1/TRBV3-2|NA|few
CASSTGAENTEAFF
TGTGCCAGCAGCACGGGAGCCGAGAACACTGAAGCTTTCTTT
>TRBJ2-7|TRBV29-1|TRBD2|NA
CSVDLASGPSYEQYF
TGCAGCGTTGATCTTGCTAGCGGGCCTTCCTACGAGCAGTACTTC
>TRBJ2-1|TRBV15|TRBD2|NA
CATATSSSYNEQFF
TGTGCCACCGCGACTAGCAGCTCCTACAATGAGCAGTTCTTC
>TRBJ2-3|TRBV6-6|NA|NA
CASSRSGLADTGTQYF
TGTGCCAGCAGCCGATCCGGCCTAGCCGACACCGGTACGCAGTATTTT
>TRBJ1-4|TRBV6-5|NA|NA
CASRLAHQGREKLFF
TGTGCCAGCAGGCTAGCCCACCAAGGACGGGAAAAACTGTTTTTT
>TRBJ1-2|TRBV29-1|NA|NA
CSVEEAGNYGYTF
TGCAGCGTTGAAGAAGCGGGGAACTATGGCTACACCTTC
>TRBJ2-3|TRBV5-1|TRBD2|NA
CASSEGTSGSASTDTQYF
TGCGCCAGCAGCGAAGGGACTAGCGGGAGCGCTAGCACAGATACGCAGTATTTT
>TRBJ2-5|TRBV10-1|TRBD1|NA
CAILRDSQTQYF
TGCGCCATTTTACGGGACAGCCAGACCCAGTACTTC
>TRBJ2-7|TRBV3-1/TRBV3-2|TRBD2|few
CASSQGWAGDYEQYF
TGTGCCAGCAGCCAAGGATGGGCGGGAGATTACGAGCAGTACTTC
>TRBJ1-1|TRBV7-9|NA|few
CASSLSTGPLSEAFF
TGTGCCAGCAGCTTATCAACAGGGCCCTTATCTGAAGCTTTCTTT
>TRBJ1-2|TRBV7-2|NA|NA
CASSLDRGGNYGYTF
TGTGCCAGCAGCTTAGATCGGGGTGGTAACTATGGCTACACCTTC
>TRBJ2-7|TRBV6-5|NA|NA
CASSSHRGYEQYF
TGTGCCAGCAGTTCCCACCGGGGTTACGAGCAGTACTTC
>TRBJ1-1|TRBV28|NA|once
CASSLLAPNTEAFF
TGTGCCAGCAGCCTCTTAGCGCCGAACACTGAAGCTTTCTTT
>TRBJ2-1|TRBV15|TRBD2|few
CATSRDRSSGSTNEQFF
TGTGCCACCAGCAGAGATAGGAGTAGCGGGAGTACTAATGAGCAGTTCTTC
>TRBJ2-7|TRBV9|TRBD1|NA
CASSTGQGKTYEQYF
TGTGCCAGCAGCACGGGACAGGGTAAGACCTACGAGCAGTACTTC